The 22 T cell receptor beta chains in this list originate from one sample, sequenced in a study of beta chain features in type 1 diabetes. Reverse transcribing all isolated RNA meant expressed TCRB transcripts were sequenced. Produced via immunoSEQ multiplex PCR; TCRdb's table is partial and in-frame only. The data contain 110,000 to 150,000 clones, 9.7% of them singletons. The sample consisted of central memory CD4+ T cells from blood. The receptors originated from a woman aged 40 to 49 in good health.

The rearrangement uses TRBV11-2 and TRBJ2-3, with 8 bases identical to TRBD2. The CDR3 spans 14 residues. From germline, CDR1 is SGHAT and CDR2 FQNNGV. The V segment lost 5 bases and the J segment 6 bases; nucleotides outside the gene matches: 7. The CDR3 region is CASSPAGGGDTQYF. In DNA form, the CDR3 reads TGTGCCAGCAGCCCCGCGGGGGGCGGCGATACGCAGTATTTT.

A few counts support this clone. The chain links TRBV4-3 to TRBJ2-2, with D perhaps matching TRBD2 (5 bases). CDR3 size: 13 residues. From germline, CDR1 is LGHNA and CDR2 YSLEER. Trimming removed 8 bases at V and 5 bases at J, with 12 bases between. The CDR3 here is CASGSVRTGELFF. The DNA for the CDR3 is TGCGCCAGCGGGAGCGTCAGAACCGGGGAGCTGTTTTTT.

This clone was picked up a small number of times. The rearrangement uses TRBV6-5 and TRBJ2-5, with D possibly TRBD2 on 5 matching bases. Germline CDR1 MNHEY, CDR2 SVGAGI. The CDR3 contains 16 residues. Trimming took off 0 bases at V and 1 base at J, with 12 bases between the two ends. CDR3 bases: TGTGCCAGCAGTTACTCGAGGGTTGCAGGCCAAGAGACCCAGTACTTC. Translating it yields CASSYSRVAGQETQYF.

Details on this clone: One end of the junction does not line up with germline, which may come from a read error. This chain uses TRBV19 with TRBJ1-5; no clear D. The V gene's germline CDR1 is LNHDA and CDR2 SQIVND (reference sequence). The CDR3 runs 13 residues. As DNA, the CDR3 is TGTGCCAGTAGTCTAGATCTAAATCAGCCCCAGCATTTT. Its translation: CASSLDLNQPQHF.

In DNA form, the CDR3 reads TGTGCCAGCCCCGCACAGGGGGATTATGAAAAACTGTTTTTT. It specifies CASPAQGDYEKLFF. V gene TRBV19 combines with J gene TRBJ1-4; 8 bases map to TRBD1. Losses at the gene ends were 9 bases for V and 6 bases for J; bases not matched to a gene: 9. The CDR3 contains 14 residues. Germline V gene data show CDR1 as LNHDA and CDR2 as SQIVND (reference sequence).

The table lists this clone with many counts. The rearrangement uses TRBV4-1 and TRBJ2-6; D gene uncertain. V lost 0 bases, J lost 0 bases, and 9 bases lay in between. Germline-derived CDR1 and CDR2 are MGHRA and YSYEKL. The CDR3 extends over 17 amino acids. CDR3 region: CASSQEGTPSGANVLTF. The DNA of the CDR3 is TGCGCCAGCAGCCAAGAGGGCACACCCTCTGGGGCCAACGTCCTGACTTTC.

V usage is TRBV9 and J usage is TRBJ2-1; D is ambiguous. Germline V gives CDR1 SGDLS, CDR2 YYNGEE. The CDR3 runs to 13 residues. V lost 0 bases and J lost 5, with 6 bases in between. The CDR3 sequence: CASSVARNNEQFF. The DNA of the CDR3 is TGTGCCAGCAGCGTAGCCAGGAACAATGAGCAGTTCTTC.

The gene calls are TRBV2 and TRBJ1-2; tentatively, D is TRBD1 (5 bases). Germline V lookup: CDR1 SNHLY, CDR2 FYNNEI. Trimming removed 4 bases from V and 6 bases from J, with 15 bases in between. CDR3 length: 14 amino acids. The CDR3 nucleotides are TGTGCCAGCAGTGGCCGAGGAGGGGTCGATGGCTACACCTTC. Translating gives CASSGRGGVDGYTF.

This clone was seen only a few times. V is TRBV7-2 and J is TRBJ2-5; 12 bases fit TRBD1. V trimming: 2 bases; J trimming: 5 bases; junction bases outside the gene matches: 6. CDR1 SGHTA and CDR2 FQGNSA come from the germline V gene. This CDR3 is built from 16 residues. The CDR3 DNA reads TGTGCCAGCAGCTTAACGACCGGGACAGGGGGCGAGACCCAGTACTTC. Translated, it gives CASSLTTGTGGETQYF.

This clone was observed a handful of times. The chain recombines TRBV19 with TRBJ1-5; D may be TRBD1 (5 bases). The CDR3 has 16 amino acids. The V gene's germline CDR1 is LNHDA and CDR2 SQIVND (reference sequence). The V end was cut by 5 bases, the J end by 4 bases, with 18 bases between. For the CDR3, the DNA is TGTGCCAGTAGTGATCACCCGGGGGGTAGGAATCAGCCCCAGCATTTT. Encoded protein: CASSDHPGGRNQPQHF. The full variable domain, its missing parts supplied by reference TRBV19 and TRBJ1-5, is DGGITQSPKYLFRKEGQNVTLSCEQNLNHDAMYWYRQDPGQGLRLIYYSQIVNDFQKGDIAEGYSVSREKKESFPLTVTSAQKNPTAFYLCASSDHPGGRNQPQHFGDGTRLSIL.

The table lists this clone with a few counts. This sequence joins TRBV5-1 and TRBJ2-1, with D uncertain. In germline, CDR1 is SGHRS, CDR2 YFSETQ. Trimming stripped 4 bases from V and 6 bases from J, with 14 bases between. The CDR3 contains 14 residues. The CDR3 sequence: CASSLSGGRNEQFF. CDR3 DNA: TGCGCCAGCAGCCTCTCCGGCGGTCGCAATGAGCAGTTCTTC.

This rearrangement joins TRBV15 to TRBJ2-1, with D perhaps TRBD2 (6 bases). The V end lost 0 bases, the J end lost 8 bases, and 14 bases lay between the germline ends. CDR1 is LNHNV and CDR2 is YYDKDF in the germline V gene (reference sequence). This CDR3 spans 15 amino acids. The CDR3 reads CATSRDPGGADEQFF. The CDR3 coding sequence is TGTGCCACCAGCAGAGATCCGGGCGGGGCCGATGAGCAGTTCTTC.

This clone has only a few counts. The V gene is TRBV6-6, the J gene TRBJ2-7, with a possible D match to TRBD1 (6 bases). The CDR3 is 14 residues long. Trimming shortened V by 5 bases and J by 2 bases, and 13 bases separated the two germline ends. Per the germline V gene, CDR1 is MNHNY and CDR2 is SVGAGI (reference sequence). The CDR3 protein is CASSLQGLAYEQYF. In DNA, the CDR3 is TGTGCCAGCAGTCTACAGGGTTTAGCCTACGAGCAGTACTTC.

The V and J genes are TRBV5-1 and TRBJ2-2; 10 bases match TRBD1. CDR3 length: 16 residues. The V gene's germline CDR1 is SGHRS and CDR2 YFSETQ. Trimming removed 4 bases from V and 5 bases from J; junction bases left unmatched: 8. The CDR3 DNA reads as TGCGCCAGCAGCGTAACGGGACAGGGGTTAACCGGGGAGCTGTTTTTT. This codes for CASSVTGQGLTGELFF.

This clone was seen more than once but under ten times. V is TRBV6-1 and J is TRBJ2-7, with 7 bases identical to TRBD2. This CDR3 has 12 amino acids. Trimming removed 6 bases from V and 2 bases from J; junction bases left unmatched: 1. Germline V CDR1 and CDR2: MNHNS, SASEGT. The CDR3 nucleotides read TGTGCCAGCAGGGGGGGGGCCTACGAGCAGTACTTC. This translates into CASRGGAYEQYF.

This clone was seen a handful of times. This chain links TRBV11-2 with TRBJ2-1; D may be TRBD2 (6 bases). The CDR3 has 17 amino acids. V lost 5 bases and J lost 2, with 19 bases in between. Germline V gives CDR1 SGHAT, CDR2 FQNNGV. CDR3 DNA sequence: TGTGCCAGCAGCGGACTACTCGGACTGGGAACCTACAATGAGCAGTTCTTC. Its protein is CASSGLLGLGTYNEQFF.

This clone was counted a few times. The chain links TRBV4-3 to TRBJ1-6; 7 positions match TRBD1. This CDR3 spans 17 amino acids. The germline CDR1 and CDR2 sequences are LGHNA and YSLEER. V dropped 0 bases and J dropped 7; count of bases not matched to a gene: 9. CDR3 loop: CASSQDSTGVRNSPLHF. DNA of the CDR3: TGCGCCAGCAGCCAAGATAGTACAGGGGTACGAAATTCACCCCTCCACTTT.

The CDR3 nucleotides are TGCGCCAGCAGCTCCGGGACAGGGATGGCTGGGGCCAACGTCCTGACTTTC. This translates into CASSSGTGMAGANVLTF. V and J are TRBV5-1 and TRBJ2-6, with 9 bases that match TRBD1. CDR1 is SGHRS, CDR2 YFSETQ, per germline. Trimming cost V 3 bases and J 2 bases; bases outside gene matches: 6. The CDR3 runs 17 residues.

This clone has more than one count but fewer than ten. J is TRBJ1-1 and V is TRBV19, with D possibly being TRBD1 (5 bases). Germline values: CDR1 LNHDA, CDR2 SQIVND (reference sequence). This CDR3 has 14 amino acids. The V gene lost 5 bases and the J gene lost 1 base, with 11 bases spanning the gap. In nucleotides, the CDR3 is TGTGCCAGTAGTCGGCGGAGGGGGAACACTGAAGCTTTCTTT. Amino acids: CASSRRRGNTEAFF.

This clone has a handful of counts. The rearrangement links TRBV29-1 to TRBJ2-5, with D maybe TRBD2 (5 bases). Germline-derived CDR1 and CDR2 are SQVTM and ANQGSEA. The CDR3 consists of 14 residues. V lost 0 bases and J lost 3, with 11 bases in between. Written as DNA, the CDR3 is TGCAGCGTTGAAGATGATAGAGGGAAAGAGACCCAGTACTTC. Translating gives CSVEDDRGKETQYF.

This clone appeared a few times. The chain couples TRBV2 to TRBJ1-5, with D possibly matching TRBD1 (5 bases). Trimming removed 7 bases from V and 5 bases from J, with 12 bases in between. In germline, CDR1 is SNHLY, CDR2 FYNNEI. This CDR3 spans 13 amino acids. CDR3 in DNA: TGTGCCAGCAAGGTGGGGGGGGATCAGCCCCAGCATTTT. Its protein is CASKVGGDQPQHF.

This clone was counted between two and nine times. The gene calls are TRBV9 and TRBJ1-1, with D possibly TRBD1 on 5 matching bases. The CDR3 has 15 residues. Trimming left V 0 bases short and J 4 bases short, with 13 bases between. Germline CDR1 is SGDLS and CDR2 is YYNGEE. The CDR3 nucleotides read TGTGCCAGCAGCGTAGCTGTAGTTGGGGCCACTGAAGCTTTCTTT. As protein: CASSVAVVGATEAFF.